This entry is about one T cell receptor (beta chain). Generated by immunoSEQ multiplex PCR, the TCRdb table keeps only in-frame clones and is missing some. The sample includes approximately 88,000 clones, about 88% of them seen just once. The CDR3 consists of 14 residues. Germline V CDR1 and CDR2: SGHTA, FQGNSA. V trimming: 0 bases; J trimming: 6 bases; junction bases outside the gene matches: 1. This sample was included in a study of OX40 agonist ivuxolimab in advanced cancers. The chain links TRBV7-2 to TRBJ2-1; 8 nucleotides align to TRBD2. This clonotype originated in an adult with an advanced solid tumor such as melanoma, head and neck, liver or kidney cancer. Sequenced here: CD4+ or CD8+ T cells sorted from blood, sampled in a trial of the OX40 agonist ivuxolimab. The chain's CDR3 is CASSLAAGGNEQFF. In DNA, the CDR3 is TGTGCCAGCAGCTTAGCGGCGGGGGGCAATGAGCAGTTCTTC.